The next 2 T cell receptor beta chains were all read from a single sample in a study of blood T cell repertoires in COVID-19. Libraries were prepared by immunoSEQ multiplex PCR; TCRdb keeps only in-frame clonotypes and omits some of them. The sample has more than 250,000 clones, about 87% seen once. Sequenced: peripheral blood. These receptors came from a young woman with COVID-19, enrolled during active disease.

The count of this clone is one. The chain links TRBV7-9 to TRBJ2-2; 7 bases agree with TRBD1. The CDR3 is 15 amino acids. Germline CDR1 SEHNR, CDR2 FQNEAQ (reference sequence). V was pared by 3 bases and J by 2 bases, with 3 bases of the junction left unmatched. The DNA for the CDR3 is TGTGCCAGCAGCTTCCGGGACAGAAACACCGGGGAGCTGTTTTTT. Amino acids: CASSFRDRNTGELFF.

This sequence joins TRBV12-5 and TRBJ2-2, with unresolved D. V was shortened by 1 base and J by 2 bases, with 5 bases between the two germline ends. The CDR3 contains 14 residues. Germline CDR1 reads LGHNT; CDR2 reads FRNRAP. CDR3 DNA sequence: TGTGCTAGTGGTTTGGGCAGAAACACCGGGGAGCTGTTTTTT. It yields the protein CASGLGRNTGELFF.